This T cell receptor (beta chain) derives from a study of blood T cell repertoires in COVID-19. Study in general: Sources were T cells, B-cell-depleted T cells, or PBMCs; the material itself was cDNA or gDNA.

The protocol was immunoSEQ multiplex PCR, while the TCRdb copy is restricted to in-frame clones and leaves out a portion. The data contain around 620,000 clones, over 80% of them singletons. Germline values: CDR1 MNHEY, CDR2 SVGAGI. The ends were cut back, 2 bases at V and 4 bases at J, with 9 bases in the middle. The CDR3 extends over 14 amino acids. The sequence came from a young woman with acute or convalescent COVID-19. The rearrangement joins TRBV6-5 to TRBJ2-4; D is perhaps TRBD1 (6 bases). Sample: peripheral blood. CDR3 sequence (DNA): TGTGCCAGCAGTTACGCAGGACAGAAAAACATTCAGTACTTC. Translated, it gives CASSYAGQKNIQYF.